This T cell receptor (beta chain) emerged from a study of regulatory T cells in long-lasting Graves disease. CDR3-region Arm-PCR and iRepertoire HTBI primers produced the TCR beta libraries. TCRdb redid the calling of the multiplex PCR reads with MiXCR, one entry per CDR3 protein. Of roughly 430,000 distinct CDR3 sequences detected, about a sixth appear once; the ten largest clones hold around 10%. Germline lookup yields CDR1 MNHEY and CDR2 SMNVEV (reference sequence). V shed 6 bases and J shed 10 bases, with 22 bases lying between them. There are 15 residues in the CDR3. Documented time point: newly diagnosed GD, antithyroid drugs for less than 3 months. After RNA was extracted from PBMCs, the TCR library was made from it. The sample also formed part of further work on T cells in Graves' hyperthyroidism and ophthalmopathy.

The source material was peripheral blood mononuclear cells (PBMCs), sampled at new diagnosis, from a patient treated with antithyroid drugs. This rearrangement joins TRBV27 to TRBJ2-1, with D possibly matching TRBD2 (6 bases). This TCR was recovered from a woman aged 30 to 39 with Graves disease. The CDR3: CASSGIAGASAEQFF. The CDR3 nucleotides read TGTGCCAGCAGCGGAATAGCCGGGGCTAGCGCCGAGCAGTTCTTC.